This is a list of T cell receptor beta chains from one sample in a study of blood T cell repertoires in COVID-19. The protocol was immunoSEQ multiplex PCR, while the TCRdb copy is restricted to in-frame clones and leaves out a portion. The sample lists around 25,000 clones; 77% were seen once. What was sequenced was peripheral blood. All receptors come from an older man with active or convalescent COVID-19. Both conserved end residues are part of each CDR3. D genes are given only for firm matches. Clone size is stated in some rows and not others, as once, few, many or a class when expanded.

J gene: TRBJ2-3; V gene: TRBV5-1; D gene: NA; clone size: NA; CDR3 DNA: TGCGCCAGCAGCTTGGGACTAACAGATACGCAGTATTTT; CDR3 protein: CASSLGLTDTQYF
J gene: TRBJ2-1; V gene: TRBV5-1; D gene: NA; clone size: NA; CDR3 DNA: TGCGCCAGCAGCTCTAGAAGCGGCCTCTCCTACAATGAGCAGTTCTTC; CDR3 protein: CASSSRSGLSYNEQFF
J gene: TRBJ2-5; V gene: TRBV21-1; D gene: NA; clone size: NA; CDR3 DNA: TGTGCCAGCAGCAAAAGACAGGGGGCACCGGGCTCCCAAGAGACCCAGTACTTC; CDR3 protein: CASSKRQGAPGSQETQYF
J gene: TRBJ1-3; V gene: TRBV5-4; D gene: NA; clone size: NA; CDR3 DNA: TGTGCCAGCAGCTTGGGAGGAGTCTCTGGAAACACCATATATTTT; CDR3 protein: CASSLGGVSGNTIYF
J gene: TRBJ2-1; V gene: TRBV6-5; D gene: TRBD2; clone size: NA; CDR3 DNA: TGTGCCAGCAGTTACGACGGGACTAGCGGGGCCAATGAGCAGTTCTTC; CDR3 protein: CASSYDGTSGANEQFF
J gene: TRBJ2-5; V gene: TRBV3-1/TRBV3-2; D gene: NA; clone size: NA; CDR3 DNA: TGTGCCAGCAGCCAAGGGCGGCGGGAGACCCAGTACTTC; CDR3 protein: CASSQGRRETQYF
J gene: TRBJ1-2; V gene: TRBV7-2; D gene: TRBD1; clone size: NA; CDR3 DNA: TGTGCCAGCAGCTTCAAACGGGACAGCGATGGCTACACCTTC; CDR3 protein: CASSFKRDSDGYTF
J gene: TRBJ1-1; V gene: TRBV5-1; D gene: NA; clone size: NA; CDR3 DNA: TGCGCCAGCAGCTGGCAGGGAGGGGTGAACACTGAAGCTTTCTTT; CDR3 protein: CASSWQGGVNTEAFF
J gene: TRBJ2-7; V gene: TRBV6-5; D gene: NA; clone size: NA; CDR3 DNA: TGTGCCAGCAAGGCAGGTCCTGGCTACGAGCAGTACTTC; CDR3 protein: CASKAGPGYEQYF
J gene: TRBJ2-3; V gene: TRBV9; D gene: NA; clone size: NA; CDR3 DNA: TGTGCCAGCAGCGTAGGGGGGGTCTACACAGATACGCAGTATTTT; CDR3 protein: CASSVGGVYTDTQYF
J gene: TRBJ1-3; V gene: TRBV19; D gene: NA; clone size: few; CDR3 DNA: TGTGCCAGTTGCCGGGGGGGCTCTGGAAACACCATATATTTT; CDR3 protein: CASCRGGSGNTIYF
J gene: TRBJ2-7; V gene: TRBV28; D gene: TRBD1; clone size: once; CDR3 DNA: TGTGCCAGCAGTTTCCGGGGACAGGTCGACGAGCAGTACTTC; CDR3 protein: CASSFRGQVDEQYF
J gene: TRBJ2-5; V gene: TRBV7-2; D gene: TRBD2; clone size: NA; CDR3 DNA: TGTGCCAGCAGCTTAGTGACTAGCGGGAGACAAGAGACCCAGTACTTC; CDR3 protein: CASSLVTSGRQETQYF
J gene: TRBJ2-2; V gene: TRBV6-5; D gene: TRBD1; clone size: NA; CDR3 DNA: TGTGCCAGCAGTCCGGGACAGGGGAACACCGGGGAGCTGTTTTTT; CDR3 protein: CASSPGQGNTGELFF
J gene: TRBJ2-3; V gene: TRBV19; D gene: NA; clone size: NA; CDR3 DNA: TGTGCCAGTAGCCCTACTAGAGATCGGGGCACAGATACGCAGTATTTT; CDR3 protein: CASSPTRDRGTDTQYF
J gene: TRBJ1-1; V gene: TRBV29-1; D gene: NA; clone size: NA; CDR3 DNA: TGCAGCGTTTTTGGGGGGTCCACTGAAGCTTTCTTT; CDR3 protein: CSVFGGSTEAFF
J gene: TRBJ2-7; V gene: TRBV6-5; D gene: TRBD2; clone size: NA; CDR3 DNA: TGTGCCAGCAGGACTAGCGGGGGGTACGAGCAGTACTTC; CDR3 protein: CASRTSGGYEQYF
J gene: TRBJ1-1; V gene: TRBV5-1; D gene: TRBD1; clone size: NA; CDR3 DNA: TGCGCCAGCAGCCTAGGGACAGCTTTCATGAACACTGAAGCTTTCTTT; CDR3 protein: CASSLGTAFMNTEAFF
J gene: TRBJ2-3; V gene: TRBV10-3; D gene: TRBD2; clone size: NA; CDR3 DNA: TGTGCCATCAGGCAAGCGGGAGCCACAGATACGCAGTATTTT; CDR3 protein: CAIRQAGATDTQYF
J gene: TRBJ1-4; V gene: TRBV7-2; D gene: NA; clone size: NA; CDR3 DNA: TGTGCCAGCAGCCCGGGGGGAGGTGGGGATGAAAAACTGTTTTTT; CDR3 protein: CASSPGGGGDEKLFF
J gene: TRBJ1-1; V gene: TRBV6-1; D gene: NA; clone size: once; CDR3 DNA: TGTGCCAGCAGTGAACGGGGGGGGGCCACTGAAGCTTTCTTT; CDR3 protein: CASSERGGATEAFF
J gene: TRBJ2-3; V gene: TRBV6-2/TRBV6-3; D gene: TRBD2; clone size: NA; CDR3 DNA: TGTGCCAGCAGTAAGGGCCTTCTAGCGGATATAAGCACAGATACGCAGTATTTT; CDR3 protein: CASSKGLLADISTDTQYF